This T cell receptor beta chain was sequenced in a study of T cells in narcolepsy (dated by TCRdb to between 2018 and 2020). Notes on the research overall: Patients with narcolepsy type 1 or type 2 (NT1, NT2) and healthy control donors were enrolled in the study. Autoreactive T cells targeting hypocretin neuron self-antigens (hypocretin, TRIB2) were sought in narcolepsy patients, and TCR Vbeta sequencing was used to track clonotypes in blood and CSF.

CDR1 and CDR2, per the germline V gene, are SGHTA and FQGNSA. Taken from cysteine to phenylalanine, the CDR3 has 16 residues. The kept DNA is CDR3 alone, 48 bases in frame from the first base. After removal of 1 base from V and 1 base from J, the junction retains 5 bases not matched to a gene. Receptors were amplified or captured by the immunoSEQ multiplex PCR assay. Sourced from immuneACCESS, this table was stored by TCRdb with only in-frame sequences that have V and J called. A share of the clones is absent; for the studies checked, an unresolved V gene accounts for under half, and the remainder has no known explanation. Across this sample there are tens of thousands of clones, with approximately 83% seen only once. Roughly 0.99% of the sample is held by the ten biggest clonotypes. General conclusions and limits of the study: Autoreactive clonotypes were reported to be detected serially in the blood of the same patients and of different patients, but not in the blood of healthy controls. Numbers of sequenced blood memory CD4+ clonotypes were comparable, with averages of about 39,494 in patients and 33,354 in controls. Plots comparing CSF and blood CD4+ T cell clonotypes from the same patient highlighted HCRT-specific and TRIB2-specific autoreactive clonotypes. No sequences matching autoreactive T cell clones were present in some of the blood memory CD4+ repertoires from patients and controls.

As to this clone: Its antigen remains undetermined. No base-level quality is on record; no much larger clone is a single base apart.

Memory CD4+ T cells were sorted ex vivo from peripheral blood of narcolepsy patients and healthy controls for TCR Vbeta sequencing. This receptor was identified in a human donor with narcolepsy. The chain uses TRBV7-2 and TRBJ2-5; 8 of the junction bases match TRBD1. Sequenced material: CD45RA- memory CD4+ T cells from PBMCs. Reading the label with the study, this specimen's cell subset or site is: memory T cells sorted ex vivo from peripheral blood. The DNA is TGTGCCAGCAGCTTAGTTGACAGGGGAACCCAAGAGACCCAGTACTTC. Protein translation: CASSLVDRGTQETQYF.